This TCR beta chain originates from a study of CD8+CD57+ T cells in acquired aplastic anemia (dated 2018 in TCRdb). Regarding the study in general: DNA extracted from sorted CD4+ and CD8+ cells had a mean of 3.2 ug, with a range of about 0.2 to 30 ug. For healthy donor samples, the average read count was about 10.8 million for CD4+ cells and roughly 12 million for CD8+ cells.

Study-level results and caveats: Patients and healthy controls showed no significant difference in CD8+ Simpson's diversity (P=0.060). Although 25 to 30 CD8+ CDR3 sequences were shared by patients and controls, these sequences appeared highly expressed in patients and within the immunodominant clones of patients.

In the study, sorted CD4+ and CD8+ blood T cells from patients with severe aplastic anemia and from healthy subjects underwent deep sequencing of TCR repertoires. Ficoll-Paque density gradient centrifugation was used to isolate peripheral blood mononuclear cells. Before DNA was extracted, CD4+ and CD8+ T cells were sorted using either FACS or magnetic beads. Genomic DNA was used as template for profiling of TCR beta VDJ combinations and CDR3 sequences. An Illumina HiSeq 2000 was the platform used for TCR repertoire sequencing. The study's own analysis went as follows. Repertoire assessment relied on Simpson's diversity index, CDR3 size and DJ length profiles, and TRBV/TRBJ rearrangement plots. The most abundant DNA sequence in the deep sequencing data was taken as the immunodominant clone. CDR3 amino acid sequences were checked for sharing across subjects and were also compared against the VDJdb database and published repertoires. TCRdb ran its own pipeline on the public reads, namely fastp trimming at Q25 and MiXCR clone calling, and kept in-frame beta chains. CDR3 protein duplicates are merged, each entry listing the most common genes and DNA. The V and J calls were determined by TCRdb, not by the authors. The sample table contains 35,000 to 40,000 distinct CDR3 sequences; only one count was recorded for more than 75% of them. Roughly 23% of the sample lies in the top ten.

Remarks on this clonotype: It has no known antigen specificity. The record has no base qualities; no much larger clone is one base away.

This receptor was obtained from a human donor in good health, serving as a control. Sequencing was done on a sample of sorted CD4+, CD8+, or CD8+CD57+ T cells (not recorded which) from PBMCs.

CDR3 loop: CASSLAALPGLRETQYF. DNA sequence: TGTGCCAGCAGCTTAGCGGCTCTTCCAGGGCTCAGAGAGACCCAGTACTTC. The sequence joins TRBV11-1 to TRBJ2-5; matching of 5 bases hints at TRBD1 as the D gene. The germline V gene (reference sequence) sets CDR1 to SGHAT and CDR2 to FQDESV. The CDR3 contains 17 residues, cysteine and phenylalanine counted. CDR3 DNA only is kept here, 51 bases in frame from base 1. V is reduced by 0 bases and J by 4 bases, leaving a spacing of 18 bases between them.